This T cell receptor (beta chain) was identified during a study of T cell repertoires in cytomegalovirus infection. For the study at large: Indicated by public TCR beta signatures were CMV infection and matching HLA type. Study observations and caveats: Summed frequency of shared TCR beta families picked out CMV carriers who also had the relevant HLA.

MiXCR was run by TCRdb on the reads, yielding one entry per CDR3 protein. The repertoire holds under 800,000 distinct CDR3 sequences, with 24% as singletons. This clonotype was seen a few times. Its specificity is not known. The CDR3 loop spans 15 amino acids. Trimming removed 6 bases from V and 6 bases from J, with 23 bases in between. Germline-derived CDR1 and CDR2 are DFQATT and SNEGSKA (reference sequence). The chain combines TRBV20-1 with TRBJ1-2; D not certain. The sample taken for sequencing was CD8+ T cells from PBMCs. This sequence was found in a human donor in good health (CMV status not recorded). Some clones in this sample may be carry-over from other donors' samples. The CDR3 sequence: CSAPFGYATRDGYTF. The DNA for the CDR3 is TGCAGTGCACCGTTCGGCTACGCAACCCGAGATGGCTACACCTTC.